These 25 T cell receptor beta chains originate from one sample sequenced in a study of technical replicates of blood from several donors (dated by TCRdb to about 2017). Library preparation employed the immunoSEQ multiplex PCR assay. The table comes from immuneACCESS by way of TCRdb, which keeps in-frame sequences with V and J called. Part of the clones is missing from these tables; in studies checked, under half for an unresolved V gene and the rest for unknown reasons. Present in this sample are 75,000 to 100,000 clones, approximately 96% of which were seen just once. The ten largest clones represent 0.36% of the sample. The sample consisted of T cells isolated from PBMCs. These receptors were collected from a human donor in good health.

This clone was found once. This chain connects TRBV28 to TRBJ2-7; D is unclear. Per the germline V gene, CDR1 is MDHEN and CDR2 is SYDVKM. Between the trimmed V and J ends, which lost 3 bases and 3 bases, there was a span of 3 bases. The CDR3 consists of 11 residues. In DNA, the CDR3 is TGTGCCAGCAGTTTCGGCTACGAGCAGTACTTC. Translating gives CASSFGYEQYF.

The rearrangement links TRBV14 to TRBJ1-2; D is perhaps TRBD1 (5 bases). CDR1 and CDR2 (germline): SGHDN, FVKESK. V was cut by 0 bases and J by 8 bases, with 16 bases left in between. The CDR3 has 15 amino acids. In DNA, the CDR3 is TGTGCCAGCAGCCAAGATCAGGGAAGTTCAGAGGGCTACACCTTC. Protein: CASSQDQGSSEGYTF.

The rearrangement uses TRBV28 and TRBJ1-5, with TRBD1 matching over 9 bases. Germline V gives CDR1 MDHEN, CDR2 SYDVKM. V was pared by 4 bases and J by 6 bases, with 7 bases of the junction left unmatched. The CDR3 covers 15 residues. This CDR3 reads CASSYLRQGGQPQHF. The CDR3 region has the DNA TGTGCCAGCAGTTACCTCAGACAGGGGGGTCAGCCCCAGCATTTT.

The chain joins TRBV19 to TRBJ1-1; the D gene is possibly TRBD1 (5 bases). Per germline, CDR1 LNHDA and CDR2 SQIVND (reference sequence). Trimming removed 4 bases at V and 8 bases at J, with 14 bases between. The CDR3 runs to 13 residues. In DNA, the CDR3 is TGTGCCAGTAGTACGCAGGGTTTGGCAGAAGCTTTCTTT. It specifies CASSTQGLAEAFF.

The chain combines TRBV4-1 with TRBJ1-5; possibly TRBD1 for D (6 bases). Deletions cut 4 bases from V and 0 bases from J, with 10 bases between. This CDR3 contains 15 residues. Germline loops: CDR1 MGHRA, CDR2 YSYEKL. The chain's CDR3 is CASSLKGVSNQPQHF. CDR3 bases: TGCGCCAGCAGCCTAAAGGGGGTTAGCAATCAGCCCCAGCATTTT.

The chain joins TRBV30 to TRBJ1-1; no clear D. Trimming removed 0 bases at V and 8 bases at J, with 7 bases between. This CDR3 has 11 amino acids. Germline V gene lookup returns CDR1 GTSNPN and CDR2 SVGIG (reference sequence). CDR3 residues: CAWSVTQEAFF. In nucleotides, the CDR3 is TGTGCCTGGAGTGTAACGCAGGAAGCTTTCTTT.

V and J are TRBV30 and TRBJ2-7; D might be TRBD1 (5 bases). CDR1 and CDR2 from the germline V gene are GTSNPN and SVGIG (reference sequence). This CDR3 has 13 amino acids. V lost 2 bases and J 3 bases, leaving 11 bases between the germline ends. In nucleotides, the CDR3 is TGTGCCTGGAGTAGGGGTCCCAGCTACGAGCAGTACTTC. It codes for CAWSRGPSYEQYF.

This chain joins TRBV9 and TRBJ1-2; the D is unclear. The germline gives CDR1 SGDLS, CDR2 YYNGEE. The CDR3 covers 13 residues. The germline V and J ends were trimmed by 0 bases and 6 bases, with 9 bases remaining between them. The DNA of the CDR3 is TGTGCCAGCAGCGTAGCCAGATTCGATGGCTACACCTTC. Translation: CASSVARFDGYTF.

The chain recombines TRBV29-1 with TRBJ2-7; TRBD1 matches 8 bases. The CDR3 is 14 residues long. Looked up from germline, CDR1 is SQVTM and CDR2 is ANQGSEA. The CDR3 is CSHFPVQTGGEQYF. Here the CDR3 DNA reads TGCAGTCATTTCCCGGTCCAAACAGGGGGCGAGCAGTACTTC.

The CDR3 nucleotides are TGTGCCAGCAAAACAGGTGCAGGACCTGAAGCTTTCTTT. It yields the protein CASKTGAGPEAFF. This sequence joins TRBV21-1 and TRBJ1-1; the table gives TRBD1 as D, unverified against the DNA. TRBV21-1 is recorded as a pseudogene. The CDR3 is 13 residues long.

The chain carries TRBV10-3 and TRBJ2-7; D is perhaps TRBD1 (5 bases). Germline CDR1 and CDR2: ENHRY and SYGVKD. Between the trimmed V and J ends, which lost 0 bases and 0 bases, there was a span of 9 bases. The CDR3 contains 15 residues. The CDR3, as DNA: TGTGCCATCAGTGAGTCGTGGGGCAGCTCCTACGAGCAGTACTTC. The encoded protein is CAISESWGSSYEQYF.

This clone came up once. This rearrangement joins TRBV20-1 to TRBJ2-1, with TRBD2 identical over 9 bases. Losses at the gene ends were 5 bases for V and 15 bases for J; bases not matched to a gene: 8. The germline gives CDR1 DFQATT, CDR2 SNEGSKA (reference sequence). CDR3 size: 11 residues. CDR3 DNA: TGCAGTGCTTATTATACTAGCGGGCTGTTCTTC. Its translation: CSAYYTSGLFF.

The CDR3 loop is CASSVQGASGYTF. DNA for the CDR3: TGTGCCAGCAGCGTACAGGGGGCCTCTGGCTACACCTTC. The rearrangement joins TRBV6-5 to TRBJ1-2, with 9 bases that match TRBD1. Losses at the gene ends were 6 bases for V and 7 bases for J; bases not matched to a gene: 6. The CDR3 sequence is 13 residues long. Germline V gene lookup returns CDR1 MNHEY and CDR2 SVGAGI.

The gene calls are TRBV6-5 and TRBJ2-7; TRBD1 matches at 8 bases. Germline CDR1 and CDR2: MNHEY and SVGAGI. This CDR3 contains 16 residues. J lost 1 base, V lost 1 base, and 6 bases had no gene match. CDR3 sequence (DNA): TGTGCCAGCAGTTACTGGGCCGGGACAGGATCCTACGAGCAGTACTTC. It yields the protein CASSYWAGTGSYEQYF.

The chain recombines TRBV28 with TRBJ2-6; 7 bases agree with TRBD1. The germline V gene has CDR1 MDHEN and CDR2 SYDVKM. The CDR3 consists of 20 residues. Trimming removed 4 bases from V and 4 bases from J; junction bases left unmatched: 19. The CDR3 DNA is TGTGCCAGCAGTTGGCCCGGGACAGCAATGGGTACAGGGGGGGCCAACGTCCTGACTTTC. Residues: CASSWPGTAMGTGGANVLTF. Complete variable domain (other parts from reference TRBV28 and TRBJ2-6): DVKVTQSSRYLVKRTGEKVFLECVQDMDHENMFWYRQDPGLGLRLIYFSYDVKMKEKGDIPEGYSVSREKKERFSLILESASTNQTSMYLCASSWPGTAMGTGGANVLTFGAGSRLTVL.

This clone was recorded once. The V and J genes are TRBV11-2 and TRBJ2-7, with D uncertain. This CDR3 has 11 residues. Trimming removed 4 bases from V and 3 bases from J, with 4 bases in between. Per germline, CDR1 SGHAT and CDR2 FQNNGV. The DNA for the CDR3 is TGTGCCAGCAGCTACAACTACGAGCAGTACTTC. As protein: CASSYNYEQYF.

The V gene is TRBV7-9, the J gene TRBJ1-2; D gene uncertain. The V gene lost 7 bases and the J gene lost 4 bases, with 10 bases spanning the gap. The CDR3 has 12 amino acids. CDR1 is SEHNR and CDR2 is FQNEAQ in the germline V gene (reference sequence). This CDR3 reads CASNVGLYGYTF. In DNA, the CDR3 is TGTGCCAGCAATGTGGGCCTCTATGGCTACACCTTC. The whole variable domain, filled in from reference TRBV7-9 and TRBJ1-2, reads DTGVSQNPRHKITKRGQNVTFRCDPISEHNRLYWYRQTLGQGPEFLTYFQNEAQLEKSRLLSDRFSAERPKGSFSTLEIQRTEQGDSAMYLCASNVGLYGYTFGSGTRLTVV.

Here the CDR3 DNA reads TGTGCCAGTCGCTATAGGGGATTTAGCAATCAGCCCCAGCATTTT. As protein: CASRYRGFSNQPQHF. This chain links TRBV19 with TRBJ1-5; TRBD1 might be the D (5 bases). This CDR3 contains 15 residues. The germline V and J ends were trimmed by 8 bases and 0 bases, with 14 bases remaining between them. Germline-derived CDR1 and CDR2 are LNHDA and SQIVND (reference sequence).

This chain links TRBV7-9 with TRBJ2-4, with 11 bases lining up with TRBD2. The germline CDR1 and CDR2 sequences are SEHNR and FQNEAQ (reference sequence). Trimming took 4 bases from V and 7 from J; bases not matched to a gene: 9. This CDR3 comprises 16 residues. This chain's CDR3 is CASSSTGTSGWNIQYF. The CDR3 nucleotides read TGTGCCAGCAGCTCGACCGGGACTAGCGGATGGAACATTCAGTACTTC.

This chain uses TRBV6-1 with TRBJ2-7; 10 bases fit TRBD1. Per germline, CDR1 MNHNS and CDR2 SASEGT. The CDR3 sequence is 16 residues long. Trimming took 3 bases from V and 7 from J; bases not matched to a gene: 12. The CDR3 sequence: CASSDFVGQGRGEQYF. CDR3 DNA: TGTGCCAGCAGTGACTTCGTGGGACAGGGGCGGGGTGAGCAGTACTTC.

This clone was counted a single time. The V and J genes are TRBV28 and TRBJ2-7, with D perhaps matching TRBD2 (6 bases). The germline V gene has CDR1 MDHEN and CDR2 SYDVKM. Trimming cost V 5 bases and J 3 bases, with 14 bases left between them. This CDR3 spans 14 amino acids. The CDR3 reads CASSPTGLYYEQYF. Written as DNA, the CDR3 is TGTGCCAGCAGTCCGACGGGACTCTACTACGAGCAGTACTTC.

The V call is TRBV5-6, the J call TRBJ1-5; D not resolved. From germline, CDR1 is SGHDT and CDR2 YYEEEE. V was cut by 0 bases and J by 6 bases, with 10 bases left in between. CDR3 length: 14 amino acids. CDR3 nucleotide sequence: TGTGCCAGCAGCTTGGGAAGGGAGGGTCAGCCCCAGCATTTT. It specifies CASSLGREGQPQHF.

The gene calls are TRBV29-1 and TRBJ2-7; 7 nucleotides agree with TRBD2. Germline V lookup: CDR1 SQVTM, CDR2 ANQGSEA. V lost 1 base, J lost 6 bases, and 9 bases stayed unmatched. The CDR3 is 14 amino acids. The CDR3, as DNA: TGCAGCGTTGAAGTCCTACAAAGGGAGGGCGAGCAGTACTTC. Translating it yields CSVEVLQREGEQYF.

This clone was seen just once. The chain links TRBV10-2 to TRBJ2-5; D is possibly TRBD2 (6 bases). The CDR3 length is 15 residues. V shed 0 bases and J shed 5 bases, with 13 bases lying between them. CDR1 is WSHSY, CDR2 SAAADI, per germline. CDR3 nucleotide sequence: TGCGCCAGCAGTGAGTCGGTACTAGCCGGGGAGACCCAGTACTTC. It yields the protein CASSESVLAGETQYF.

CDR3 nucleotides: TGTGCCACCAGCAGCGCGGGAAATACCTACGAGCAGTACTTC. Translated, it gives CATSSAGNTYEQYF. This sequence joins TRBV15 and TRBJ2-7, with D tentatively TRBD2 (6 bases). Germline values: CDR1 LNHNV, CDR2 YYDKDF (reference sequence). The V end was cut by 3 bases, the J end by 2 bases, with 11 bases between. The CDR3 consists of 14 residues. Full variable domain (remainder filled in from reference TRBV15 and TRBJ2-7): DAMVIQNPRYQVTQFGKPVTLSCSQTLNHNVMYWYQQKSSQAPKLLFHYYDKDFNNEADTPDNFQSRRPNTSFCFLDIRSPGLGDTAMYLCATSSAGNTYEQYFGPGTRLTVT.